A single sample is the source of the 27 T cell receptor beta chains below, sequenced in a study of cytomegalovirus exposure and HLA in healthy donors. Use of 60 Vbeta and 13 Jbeta primers characterized the PCR. The protocol was immunoSEQ multiplex PCR, while the TCRdb copy is restricted to in-frame clones and leaves out a portion. The sample yields about 130,000 clones, roughly 76% seen once. Input material: PBMCs. These TCRs come from a woman in her 50s in good health and CMV-seronegative.

This clone appeared once. V gene TRBV30 combines with J gene TRBJ2-7; TRBD1 agrees at 7 bases. Trimming took 0 bases from V and 0 from J; bases not matched to a gene: 5. The CDR3 has 15 amino acids. The V gene's germline CDR1 is GTSNPN and CDR2 SVGIG (reference sequence). The CDR3 region is CAWSVRDSSSYEQYF. In DNA, the CDR3 is TGTGCCTGGAGTGTACGGGACAGCAGCTCCTACGAGCAGTACTTC.

The chain links TRBV14 to TRBJ2-5, with TRBD1 matching 7 bases. The end of the DNA aligns better with TRBJ2-7, so the J call may be wrong. The CDR3 has 14 residues. The germline gives CDR1 SGHDN, CDR2 FVKESK. The CDR3 bases are TGTGCCAGCAGCCGGGACAGAATTTCCTACGAGCAGTACTTC. It encodes CASSRDRISYEQYF.

CDR3 loop: CASSLSTVASSNEQFF. CDR3 bases: TGTGCCAGCAGCTTGAGTACCGTCGCTTCGTCTAATGAGCAGTTCTTC. The rearrangement joins TRBV7-9 to TRBJ2-1, with D unclear. The CDR3 sequence is 16 residues long. Trimming removed 3 bases at V and 7 bases at J, with 19 bases between. Germline V gene lookup returns CDR1 SEHNR and CDR2 FQNEAQ (reference sequence). Together with reference TRBV7-9 and TRBJ2-1, the CDR3 gives the full variable domain: DTGVSQNPRHKITKRGQNVTFRCDPISEHNRLYWYRQTLGQGPEFLTYFQNEAQLEKSRLLSDRFSAERPKGSFSTLEIQRTEQGDSAMYLCASSLSTVASSNEQFFGPGTRLTVL.

This clone is a singleton in its sample. The CDR3 loop is CASSQAHTRNSYEQYF. CDR3 sequence (DNA): TGCGCCAGCAGCCAAGCTCACACCCGAAACTCCTACGAGCAGTACTTC. This chain uses TRBV4-3 with TRBJ2-7; D is unclear. V lost 1 base, J lost 0 bases, and 13 bases lay in between. Germline-derived CDR1 and CDR2 are LGHNA and YSLEER. CDR3 length: 16 residues.

About this clone: The junction shows a germline mismatch at one end, possibly a read error. The chain links TRBV5-1 to TRBJ1-1, with unresolved D. The CDR3 is made up of 11 amino acids. CDR1 and CDR2 from the germline V gene are SGHRS and YFSETQ. DNA for the CDR3: TGTGCCAGCAGTAGAGACACTGAAGCTTTCTTT. This translates into CASSRDTEAFF.

This chain connects TRBV9 to TRBJ2-5; D is possibly TRBD2 (5 bases). V shed 2 bases and J shed 0 bases, with 8 bases lying between them. This CDR3 spans 14 amino acids. Germline CDR1 is SGDLS and CDR2 is YYNGEE. The CDR3 nucleotides read TGTGCCAGCAGCGTGGAGGAGGACCAAGAGACCCAGTACTTC. Translating gives CASSVEEDQETQYF.

The rearrangement uses TRBV7-2 and TRBJ1-3, with D possibly being TRBD1 (6 bases). Germline V gene data show CDR1 as SGHTA and CDR2 as FQGNSA. Trimming pared 3 bases from V and 0 bases from J, leaving 12 bases between. The CDR3 spans 16 residues. The CDR3 sequence is CASSFSGAHSGNTIYF. CDR3 sequence (DNA): TGTGCCAGCAGCTTCTCAGGGGCGCACTCTGGAAACACCATATATTTT.

The chain recombines TRBV4-2 with TRBJ2-2, with D possibly being TRBD1 (6 bases). Germline V gives CDR1 LGHNA, CDR2 YNFKEQ. This CDR3 spans 13 amino acids. V was clipped by 2 bases and J by 6 bases, with 7 bases between them. The CDR3 DNA reads as TGTGCCAGCAGCCAAACAGGGCCCGGGGAGCTGTTTTTT. Encoded protein: CASSQTGPGELFF.

This CDR3 reads CASSEGQGGYGYTF. CDR3 DNA sequence: TGTGCCAGCAGTGAGGGACAGGGAGGCTATGGCTACACCTTC. The V and J genes are TRBV25-1 and TRBJ1-2; 9 nucleotides agree with TRBD1. This CDR3 has 14 residues. CDR1 MGHDK and CDR2 SYGVNS come from the germline V gene. V was pared by 3 bases and J by 4 bases, with 3 bases of the junction left unmatched.

The chain couples TRBV28 to TRBJ2-1; possibly TRBD2 for D (5 bases). The V end was cut by 5 bases, the J end by 0 bases, with 14 bases between. Germline V CDR1 and CDR2: MDHEN, SYDVKM. This CDR3 region has 16 residues. The CDR3: CASSMAPEGSYNEQFF. Written as DNA, the CDR3 is TGTGCCAGCAGTATGGCCCCCGAGGGCTCCTACAATGAGCAGTTCTTC.

This chain joins TRBV28 and TRBJ2-1; 11 nucleotides line up with TRBD2. V lost 5 bases to trimming and J lost 7 bases; unmatched junction nucleotides: 7. The CDR3 length is 15 residues. Per the germline V gene, CDR1 is MDHEN and CDR2 is SYDVKM. CDR3 in amino acids: CASSNLAGGTNEQFF. CDR3 nucleotide sequence: TGTGCCAGCAGTAACCTAGCGGGAGGCACGAATGAGCAGTTCTTC.

This clone was found once. This chain joins TRBV10-1 and TRBJ2-5; 16 positions agree with TRBD2. The tail of the sequence fits TRBJ2-7 better, so the J call may be wrong. This CDR3 has 13 residues. Germline CDR1 and CDR2: WNHNN and SYGVQD (reference sequence). The CDR3 nucleotides read TGCGCCAGCGGGACTAGCGGGAGGGACGAGCAGTACTTC. It codes for CASGTSGRDEQYF.

V usage is TRBV21-1 and J usage is TRBJ1-5. TRBV21-1 is designated a pseudogene. The CDR3 has 16 amino acids. CDR3 nucleotide sequence: TGTGCCAGCAGCAAATGGGGAGCCTATGTCAATCAGCCCCAGCATTTT. Residues: CASSKWGAYVNQPQHF.

About this clone: Mismatch with germline at one junction end may stem from a read error. V gene TRBV7-9 combines with J gene TRBJ2-7; 8 bases fit TRBD2. The CDR3 is made up of 17 amino acids. The V gene's germline CDR1 is SEHNR and CDR2 FQNEAQ (reference sequence). CDR3 in amino acids: CSSSSGVSGKGTYEQYF. The CDR3 coding sequence is TGTTCCAGCAGCTCAGGGGTTAGCGGGAAAGGGACCTACGAGCAGTACTTC.

As DNA, the CDR3 is TGTGCCTGGAGTGTAGGGGTGGCCCCTCGGAGCAATCAGCCCCAGCATTTT. Translation: CAWSVGVAPRSNQPQHF. The rearrangement uses TRBV30 and TRBJ1-5; D might be TRBD1 (5 bases). CDR3 size: 17 residues. V lost 0 bases and J 1 base, leaving 16 bases between the germline ends. Germline V gene data show CDR1 as GTSNPN and CDR2 as SVGIG (reference sequence).

V usage is TRBV6-5 and J usage is TRBJ2-7, with D perhaps TRBD2 (5 bases). Trimming took off 5 bases at V and 3 bases at J, with 8 bases between the two ends. The CDR3 is 12 residues long. From germline, CDR1 is MNHEY and CDR2 SVGAGI. CDR3 sequence reads: CASSELGYEQYF. The CDR3 DNA is TGTGCCAGCAGTGAACTAGGCTACGAGCAGTACTTC.

The J gene is TRBJ1-5, the V gene TRBV28, with 9 nucleotides matching TRBD1. The ends lost 3 bases at V and 2 bases at J; junction bases unmatched: 17. From germline, CDR1 is MDHEN and CDR2 SYDVKM. This CDR3 has 20 amino acids. The CDR3 loop is CASSFPFRDRDLGGNQPQHF. Written as DNA, the CDR3 is TGTGCCAGCAGTTTCCCCTTCCGGGACAGGGATTTAGGGGGCAATCAGCCCCAGCATTTT.

This clone was seen a few times. This chain connects TRBV27 to TRBJ2-2; 8 bases agree with TRBD2. V lost 1 base to trimming and J lost 3 bases; unmatched junction nucleotides: 4. Germline V gene lookup returns CDR1 MNHEY and CDR2 SMNVEV (reference sequence). This CDR3 is built from 16 residues. CDR3 nucleotides: TGTGCCAGCAGTTTATTGGCGGGAGGACACACCGGGGAGCTGTTTTTT. Protein product: CASSLLAGGHTGELFF.

V is TRBV19 and J is TRBJ2-7; 7 nucleotides agree with TRBD1. Germline assignment: CDR1 LNHDA and CDR2 SQIVND (reference sequence). The CDR3 totals 13 residues. Trimming at V came to 3 bases and at J to 3 bases, leaving 2 bases not matched to a gene. The CDR3 bases are TGTGCCAGTAGTATCAACAGGGGCTACGAGCAGTACTTC. Amino acids: CASSINRGYEQYF.

The chain has TRBV13 and TRBJ2-7, with 7 bases aligning to TRBD1. Trimming cost V 3 bases and J 3 bases; bases outside gene matches: 8. CDR3 length: 15 residues. From germline, CDR1 is PRHDT and CDR2 FYEKMQ (reference sequence). In nucleotides, the CDR3 is TGTGCCAGCAGCTTGGATGAGGGGGCGGACTACGAGCAGTACTTC. Translation gives CASSLDEGADYEQYF.

J is TRBJ1-1 and V is TRBV7-3, with TRBD1 matching over 7 bases. The ends lost 6 bases at V and 8 bases at J; junction bases unmatched: 9. The CDR3 runs 13 residues. CDR1 is SGHTA, CDR2 FQGTGA, per germline. CDR3: CASSQQADREAFF. CDR3 sequence (DNA): TGTGCCAGCAGTCAACAGGCGGACAGGGAAGCTTTCTTT.

The rearrangement joins TRBV30 to TRBJ2-5, with D tentatively TRBD1 (6 bases). The DNA matches TRBJ2-7 better at its end, which makes the J call doubtful. The CDR3 is made up of 16 amino acids. Looked up from germline, CDR1 is GTSNPN and CDR2 is SVGIG (reference sequence). CDR3 residues: CAWSVLLGASSYEQYF. CDR3 nucleotide sequence: TGTGCCTGGAGTGTACTCCTGGGGGCCAGCTCCTACGAGCAGTACTTC.

V is TRBV7-6 and J is TRBJ1-2; 9 nucleotides line up with TRBD1. The V gene end was trimmed by 4 bases and the J gene end by 6 bases; junction bases not matched to a gene: 9. CDR1 SGHVS and CDR2 FNYEAQ come from the germline V gene. The CDR3 contains 15 residues. The CDR3 is CASSSGRDREDGYTF. The CDR3 DNA sequence: TGTGCCAGCAGCTCTGGAAGGGACAGGGAGGATGGCTACACCTTC.

This rearrangement joins TRBV7-8 to TRBJ1-4; 7 bases align to TRBD1. Germline lookup yields CDR1 SGHVS and CDR2 FQNEAQ. The V gene end was trimmed by 5 bases and the J gene end by 11 bases; junction bases not matched to a gene: 11. CDR3 size: 14 residues. This chain's CDR3 is CASSAEGGTIKLFF. The CDR3 nucleotides read TGTGCCAGCAGCGCAGAAGGGGGCACGATTAAACTGTTTTTT.

The rearrangement links TRBV18 to TRBJ2-7; D is ambiguous. Looked up from germline, CDR1 is KGHSH and CDR2 is LQKENI. The CDR3 consists of 12 residues. V lost 4 bases and J 0 bases, leaving 4 bases between the germline ends. The CDR3 protein is CASSQSSYEQYF. CDR3 sequence (DNA): TGTGCCAGCTCACAGAGCTCCTACGAGCAGTACTTC.

V usage is TRBV7-2 and J usage is TRBJ2-7, with D hard to call. V lost 2 bases and J lost 0, with 8 bases in between. This CDR3 is built from 14 residues. In germline, CDR1 is SGHTA, CDR2 FQGNSA. The CDR3 DNA sequence: TGTGCCAGCAGCTTACGAGGAAACTCCTACGAGCAGTACTTC. It specifies CASSLRGNSYEQYF. The full variable domain, with the rest looked up from reference TRBV7-2 and TRBJ2-7, is GAGVSQSPSNKVTEKGKDVELRCDPISGHTALYWYRQSLGQGLEFLIYFQGNSAPDKSGLPSDRFSAERTGGSVSTLTIQRTQQEDSAVYLCASSLRGNSYEQYFGPGTRLTVT.

V gene TRBV30 combines with J gene TRBJ1-1; 9 bases map to TRBD1. Germline CDR1 is GTSNPN and CDR2 is SVGIG (reference sequence). The CDR3 runs to 14 residues. The junction had 9 bases not matched to a gene; V was cut back by 5 bases and J by 5 bases. CDR3 in DNA: TGTGCCTGGGGCCCACAGGGGGCTTGGACTGAAGCTTTCTTT. Protein product: CAWGPQGAWTEAFF.